One T cell receptor beta chain is described in this entry. Germline V gives CDR1 SGHRS, CDR2 YFSETQ. The CDR3 covers 16 residues. With V trimmed by 4 bases and J by 4 bases, 10 bases remained unmatched. The data derive from a study of Ad26.COV2.S vaccination and SARS-CoV-2 variants. At the level of the study: It was the COV1001 Ad26.COV2.S trial arm that included the donor. Ad26.COV2.S was injected intramuscularly once or twice, 56 days apart.

Assay: immunoSEQ multiplex PCR; the TCRdb copy retains only in-frame clones and omits some. This table holds hundreds of thousands of clones, around 89% found once. Specified treatment: some 19 received Ad26.COV2.S at low or high dose, single or two shots; several received placebo; per-sample allocation not given. The samples were gathered on day 63 after the first injection of vaccine or placebo. The sample consisted of peripheral blood, taken in a trial of Ad26.COV2.S vaccine versus placebo. The chain links TRBV5-1 to TRBJ2-7; TRBD2 matches at 11 bases. The TCR was taken from a person aged 18 to 59 who received the Ad26.COV2.S COVID-19 vaccine or a placebo. In DNA form, the CDR3 reads TGCGCCAGCAGCCCACAACTAGCGGGAGACGTATACGAGCAGTACTTC. It translates to CASSPQLAGDVYEQYF.